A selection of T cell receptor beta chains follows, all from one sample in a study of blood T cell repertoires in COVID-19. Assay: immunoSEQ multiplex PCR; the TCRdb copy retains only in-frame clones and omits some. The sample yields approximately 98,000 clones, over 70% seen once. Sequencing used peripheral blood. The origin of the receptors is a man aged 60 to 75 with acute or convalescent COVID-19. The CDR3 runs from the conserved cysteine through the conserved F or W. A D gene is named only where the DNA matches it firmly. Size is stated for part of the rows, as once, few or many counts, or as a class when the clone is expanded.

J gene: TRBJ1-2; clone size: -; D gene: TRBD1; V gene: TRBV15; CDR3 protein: CATSRVQGDYGYTF; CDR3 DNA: TGTGCCACCAGCAGAGTTCAGGGGGACTATGGCTACACCTTC
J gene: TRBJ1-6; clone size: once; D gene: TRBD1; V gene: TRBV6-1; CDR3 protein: CASSGAGTTGGKTSPLHF; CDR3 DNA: TGTGCCAGCAGTGGAGCCGGGACTACAGGGGGAAAAACTTCACCCCTCCACTTT
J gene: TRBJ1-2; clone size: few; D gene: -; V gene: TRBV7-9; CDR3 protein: CASSLPRRGGYTF; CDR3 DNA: TGTGCCAGCAGCTTACCGCGGAGAGGTGGCTACACCTTC
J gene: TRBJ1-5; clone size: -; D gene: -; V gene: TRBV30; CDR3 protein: CAWSLAGNSNQPQHF; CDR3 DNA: TGTGCCTGGAGTTTGGCAGGTAATAGCAATCAGCCCCAGCATTTT
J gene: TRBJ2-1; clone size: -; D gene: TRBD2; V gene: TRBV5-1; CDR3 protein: CASSSASGGADEQFF; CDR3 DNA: TGCGCCAGCAGCTCTGCTAGCGGGGGGGCCGATGAGCAGTTCTTC
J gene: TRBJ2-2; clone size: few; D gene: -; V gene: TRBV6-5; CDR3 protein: CATQGGGIGELFF; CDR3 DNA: TGTGCCACTCAGGGAGGGGGAATCGGGGAGCTGTTTTTT
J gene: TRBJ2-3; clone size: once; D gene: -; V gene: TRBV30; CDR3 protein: CATPLSTDTQYF; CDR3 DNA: TGTGCAACTCCACTCAGCACAGATACGCAGTATTTT
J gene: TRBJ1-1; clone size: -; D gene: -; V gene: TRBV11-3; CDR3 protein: CASSLHRSAPEAFF; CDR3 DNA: TGTGCCAGCAGCTTACACCGCAGCGCTCCTGAAGCTTTCTTT
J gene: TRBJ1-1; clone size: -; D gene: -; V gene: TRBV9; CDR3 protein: CASSKGLWNTEAFF; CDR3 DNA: TGTGCCAGCAGCAAGGGACTTTGGAACACTGAAGCTTTCTTT
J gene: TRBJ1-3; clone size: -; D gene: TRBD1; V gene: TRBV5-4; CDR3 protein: CASSLGKKQGPWYSGNTIYF; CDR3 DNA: TGTGCCAGCAGCTTGGGTAAGAAACAGGGGCCCTGGTATTCTGGAAACACCATATATTTT
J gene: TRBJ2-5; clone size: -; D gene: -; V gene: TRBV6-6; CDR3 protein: CASLPGQGGNLGTQYF; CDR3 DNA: TGTGCCAGCCTACCTGGGCAGGGGGGCAACCTTGGGACCCAGTACTTC
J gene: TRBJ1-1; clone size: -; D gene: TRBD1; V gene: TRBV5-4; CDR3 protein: CASSLPGQGMNTEAFF; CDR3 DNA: TGTGCCAGCAGCTTACCGGGACAGGGGATGAACACTGAAGCTTTCTTT
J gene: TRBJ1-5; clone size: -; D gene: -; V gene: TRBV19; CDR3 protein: CASSIGVRDTSNQPQHF; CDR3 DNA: TGTGCCAGTAGTATAGGGGTAAGGGACACTAGCAATCAGCCCCAGCATTTT
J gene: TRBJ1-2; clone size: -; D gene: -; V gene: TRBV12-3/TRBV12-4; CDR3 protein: CASSWILQGGYTF; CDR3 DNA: TGTGCCAGCAGTTGGATTCTTCAGGGAGGCTACACCTTC
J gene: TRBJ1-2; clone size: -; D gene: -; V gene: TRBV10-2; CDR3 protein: CASSDYDWVGAANYGYTF; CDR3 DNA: TGCGCCAGCAGTGACTACGACTGGGTAGGGGCCGCTAACTATGGCTACACCTTC
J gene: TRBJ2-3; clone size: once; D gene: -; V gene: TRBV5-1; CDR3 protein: CASSFGWTASTDTQYF; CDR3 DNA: TGCGCCAGCAGTTTTGGGTGGACAGCTAGCACAGATACGCAGTATTTT
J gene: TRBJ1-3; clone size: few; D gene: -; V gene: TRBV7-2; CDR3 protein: CASSLEQGGNTIYF; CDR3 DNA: TGTGCCAGCAGCTTAGAACAGGGAGGAAACACCATATATTTT
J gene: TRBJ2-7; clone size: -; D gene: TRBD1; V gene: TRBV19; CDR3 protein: CASSIDSGDSYEQYF; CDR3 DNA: TGTGCCAGTAGTATAGATTCCGGGGACAGCTACGAGCAGTACTTC
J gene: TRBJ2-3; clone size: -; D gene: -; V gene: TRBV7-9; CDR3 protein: CASSGSGTFTDTQYF; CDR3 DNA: TGTGCCAGCAGCGGGTCCGGGACTTTCACAGATACGCAGTATTTT
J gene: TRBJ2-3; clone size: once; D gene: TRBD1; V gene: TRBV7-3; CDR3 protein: CASSLDRGKGTQYF; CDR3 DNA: TGTGCCAGCAGCTTAGACAGGGGGAAGGGTACGCAGTATTTT
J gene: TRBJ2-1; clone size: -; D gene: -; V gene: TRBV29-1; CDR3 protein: CSVGQGFNEQFF; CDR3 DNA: TGCAGCGTTGGGCAGGGTTTCAATGAGCAGTTCTTC
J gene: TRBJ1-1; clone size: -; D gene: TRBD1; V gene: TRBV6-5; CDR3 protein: CASNPTQGATEAFF; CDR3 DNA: TGTGCCAGCAATCCTACTCAGGGGGCTACTGAAGCTTTCTTT
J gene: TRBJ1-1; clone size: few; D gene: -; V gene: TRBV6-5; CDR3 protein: CASRAVGLLNTEAFF; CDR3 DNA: TGTGCCAGCAGAGCTGTGGGACTTTTGAACACTGAAGCTTTCTTT
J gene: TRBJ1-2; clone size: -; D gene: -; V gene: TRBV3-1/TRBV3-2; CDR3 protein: CASSQGRGPNYGYTF; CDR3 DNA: TGTGCCAGCAGCCAAGGGCGGGGTCCTAACTATGGCTACACCTTC
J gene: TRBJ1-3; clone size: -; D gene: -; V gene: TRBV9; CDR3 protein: CASSAAGSGISGNTIYF; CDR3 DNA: TGTGCCAGCAGCGCTGCCGGATCAGGGATCTCTGGAAACACCATATATTTT
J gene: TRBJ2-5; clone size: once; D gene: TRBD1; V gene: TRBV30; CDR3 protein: CAWRNQGARGETQYF; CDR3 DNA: TGTGCCTGGAGAAACCAGGGGGCCAGGGGAGAGACCCAGTACTTC
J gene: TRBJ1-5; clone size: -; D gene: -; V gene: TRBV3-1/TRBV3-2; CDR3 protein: CASSRGLGQPQHF; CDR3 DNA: TGTGCCAGCAGCCGAGGTTTAGGTCAGCCCCAGCATTTT
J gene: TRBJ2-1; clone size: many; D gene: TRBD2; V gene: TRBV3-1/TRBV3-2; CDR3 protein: CASSPPTGTSGYFEQFF; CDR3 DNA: TGTGCCAGCAGCCCTCCGACCGGGACTAGCGGGTACTTTGAGCAGTTCTTC
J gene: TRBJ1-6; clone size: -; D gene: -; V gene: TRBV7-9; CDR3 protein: CASSLQGSNSPLHF; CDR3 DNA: TGTGCCAGCAGCTTACAGGGCTCTAATTCACCCCTCCACTTT
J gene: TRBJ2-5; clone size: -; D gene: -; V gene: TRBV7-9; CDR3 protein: CASSLDPGAQYF; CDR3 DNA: TGTGCCAGCAGCTTAGACCCCGGGGCCCAGTACTTC
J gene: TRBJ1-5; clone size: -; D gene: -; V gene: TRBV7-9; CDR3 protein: CASSQQDSNQPQHF; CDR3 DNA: TGTGCCAGCAGTCAACAGGATAGCAATCAGCCCCAGCATTTT
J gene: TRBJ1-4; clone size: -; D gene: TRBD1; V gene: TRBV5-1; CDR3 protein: CASSSTQGDEKLFF; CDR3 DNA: TGCGCCAGCAGCTCGACGCAGGGGGACGAAAAACTGTTTTTT
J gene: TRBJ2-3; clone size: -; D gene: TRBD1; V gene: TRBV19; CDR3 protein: CATGTGEDTQYF; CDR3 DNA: TGTGCCACGGGGACAGGGGAAGATACGCAGTATTTT
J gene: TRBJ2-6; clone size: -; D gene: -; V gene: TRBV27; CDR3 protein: CASSLNTASGANVLTF; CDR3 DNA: TGTGCCAGCAGTTTGAACACAGCCTCTGGGGCCAACGTCCTGACTTTC
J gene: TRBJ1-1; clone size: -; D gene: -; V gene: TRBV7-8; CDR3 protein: CASSLGGGVNTEAFF; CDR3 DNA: TGTGCCAGCAGCTTAGGGGGGGGAGTGAACACTGAAGCTTTCTTT
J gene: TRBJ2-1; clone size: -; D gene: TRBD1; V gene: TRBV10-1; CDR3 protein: CASSADRVGLREQFF; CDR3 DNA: TGCGCCAGCAGCGCTGACAGGGTTGGATTGCGTGAGCAGTTCTTC
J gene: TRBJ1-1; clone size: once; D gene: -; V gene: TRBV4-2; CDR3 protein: CASSQGDNRHTEAFF; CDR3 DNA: TGTGCCAGCAGCCAAGGGGACAACCGACACACTGAAGCTTTCTTT
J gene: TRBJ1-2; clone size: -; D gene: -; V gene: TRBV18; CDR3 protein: CASSPEVNYGYTF; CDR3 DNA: TGTGCCAGCTCACCAGAGGTTAACTATGGCTACACCTTC
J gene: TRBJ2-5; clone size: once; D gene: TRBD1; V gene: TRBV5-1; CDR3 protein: CASSLGQGASETQYF; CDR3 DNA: TGCGCCAGCAGCTTGGGACAGGGAGCATCAGAGACCCAGTACTTC
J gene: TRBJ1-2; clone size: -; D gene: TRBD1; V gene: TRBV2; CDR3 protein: CASSLQGFYGYTF; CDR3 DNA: TGTGCCAGCAGCCTACAGGGGTTCTATGGCTACACCTTC
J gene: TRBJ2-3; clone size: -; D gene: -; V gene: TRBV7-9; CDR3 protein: CASSRWVRVNLTDTQYF; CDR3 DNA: TGTGCCAGCAGCCGATGGGTCCGGGTTAACCTCACAGATACGCAGTATTTT
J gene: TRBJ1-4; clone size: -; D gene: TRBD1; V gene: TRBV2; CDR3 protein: CASSEGQPNEKLFF; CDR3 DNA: TGTGCCAGCAGTGAGGGACAGCCTAATGAAAAACTGTTTTTT
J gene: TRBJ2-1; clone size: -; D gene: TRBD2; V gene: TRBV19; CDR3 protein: CASSINSGGQNEQFF; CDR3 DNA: TGTGCCAGTAGTATTAATAGCGGGGGGCAGAATGAGCAGTTCTTC
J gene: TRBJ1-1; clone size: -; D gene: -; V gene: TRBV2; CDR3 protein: CARGSGLAEAEAFF; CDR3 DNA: TGTGCCAGGGGTAGTGGTTTGGCGGAGGCAGAAGCTTTCTTT
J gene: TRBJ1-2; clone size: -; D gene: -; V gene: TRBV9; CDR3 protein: CASSVAGGANYGYTF; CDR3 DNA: TGTGCCAGCAGCGTAGCGGGGGGGGCTAACTATGGCTACACCTTC
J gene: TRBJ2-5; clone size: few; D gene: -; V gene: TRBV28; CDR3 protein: CASSLVGQETQYF; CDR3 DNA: TGTGCCAGCAGTTTAGTCGGGCAAGAGACCCAGTACTTC
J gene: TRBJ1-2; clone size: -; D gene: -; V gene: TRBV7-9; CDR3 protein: CASSLAGDNYGYTF; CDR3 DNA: TGTGCCAGCAGCTTAGCGGGAGACAATTATGGCTACACCTTC
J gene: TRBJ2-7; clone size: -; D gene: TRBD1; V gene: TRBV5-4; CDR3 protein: CASSPLGQGRLEQYF; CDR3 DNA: TGTGCCAGCAGCCCCCTCGGACAGGGGCGTCTCGAGCAGTACTTC
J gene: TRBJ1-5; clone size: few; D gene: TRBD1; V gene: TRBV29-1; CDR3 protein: CSVGGGGNQPQHF; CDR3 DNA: TGCAGCGTTGGAGGGGGCGGCAATCAGCCCCAGCATTTT
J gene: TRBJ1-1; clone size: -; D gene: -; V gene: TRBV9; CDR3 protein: CASSSGGRGPRGDTEAFF; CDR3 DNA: TGTGCCAGCAGCAGCGGGGGCAGGGGTCCCCGCGGGGACACTGAAGCTTTCTTT
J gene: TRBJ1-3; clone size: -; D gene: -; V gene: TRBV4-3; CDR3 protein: CASSLSGGNTIYF; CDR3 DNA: TGCGCCAGCAGCCTCTCGGGAGGAAACACCATATATTTT
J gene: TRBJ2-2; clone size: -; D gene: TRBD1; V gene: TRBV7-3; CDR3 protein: CASSFDRGSTGELFF; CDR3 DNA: TGTGCCAGCAGCTTCGACAGGGGTAGCACCGGGGAGCTGTTTTTT
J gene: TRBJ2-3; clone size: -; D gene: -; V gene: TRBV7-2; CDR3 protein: CASSLSGRTDTQYF; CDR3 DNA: TGTGCCAGCAGCTTGAGCGGACGCACAGATACGCAGTATTTT
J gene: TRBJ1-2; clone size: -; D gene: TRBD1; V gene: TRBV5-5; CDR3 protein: CASSLGDSYGYTF; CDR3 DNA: TGTGCCAGCAGCTTGGGGGACAGCTATGGCTACACCTTC
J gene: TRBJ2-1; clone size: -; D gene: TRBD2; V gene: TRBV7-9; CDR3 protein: CASSPKEGRESYNEQFF; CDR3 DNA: TGTGCCAGCAGCCCCAAGGAAGGGCGGGAGTCCTACAATGAGCAGTTCTTC